The 8 T cell receptor beta chains in this list originate from one sample, sequenced in a study of cytotoxic CD8 clonotypes in ibrutinib-treated CLL. Produced via immunoSEQ multiplex PCR; TCRdb's table is partial and in-frame only. This repertoire shows 150,000 to 200,000 clones, roughly 80% found once; its top ten account for approximately 2%. Here the sequenced sample was PBMCs, taken after 12 months of ibrutinib treatment. These receptor sequences come from a human donor with chronic lymphocytic leukemia.

The chain links TRBV7-8 to TRBJ1-6; D is uncertain. CDR1 SGHVS and CDR2 FQNEAQ come from the germline V gene. CDR3 length equals 13 residues. V lost 4 bases and J 9 bases, leaving 10 bases between the germline ends. The CDR3: CASSYAISSPLHF. As DNA, the CDR3 is TGTGCCAGCAGCTATGCAATCTCTTCACCCCTCCACTTT. The full variable domain, with the rest looked up from reference TRBV7-8 and TRBJ1-6, is GAGVSQSPRYKVAKRGQDVALRCDPISGHVSLFWYQQALGQGPEFLTYFQNEAQLDKSGLPSDRFFAERPEGSVSTLKIQRTQQEDSAVYLCASSYAISSPLHFGNGTRLTVT.

V gene TRBV25-1 combines with J gene TRBJ1-3; the D is unclear. The CDR3 loop spans 14 amino acids. CDR1 and CDR2 (germline): MGHDK, SYGVNS. Trimming removed 7 bases from V and 3 bases from J, with 13 bases in between. The CDR3 DNA reads as TGTGCCAGCACCCGACGTGGCTTTGGAAACACCATATATTTT. Its protein product is CASTRRGFGNTIYF.

The chain carries TRBV30 and TRBJ1-3; D is unresolved. The CDR3 sequence is 15 residues long. Per germline, CDR1 GTSNPN and CDR2 SVGIG (reference sequence). V was pared by 1 base and J by 7 bases, with 17 bases between. CDR3 residues: CAWSGRLPSRNTIYF. CDR3 nucleotides: TGTGCCTGGAGTGGGAGACTACCTTCGAGGAACACCATATATTTT.

J is TRBJ2-7 and V is TRBV5-6; D remains ambiguous. V was shortened by 6 bases and J by 6 bases, with 22 bases between the two germline ends. Per germline, CDR1 SGHDT and CDR2 YYEEEE. CDR3 length: 15 amino acids. The CDR3 DNA follows: TGTGCCAGCAACCTCCTTGGAAAAATAAGTGGCGAGCAGTACTTC. It translates to CASNLLGKISGEQYF.

This clone was detected only once. This chain connects TRBV4-1 to TRBJ2-7, with D perhaps given as TRBD1 or TRBD2 (6 bases each). The CDR3 runs 17 residues. Germline CDR1 MGHRA, CDR2 YSYEKL. Between the trimmed V and J ends, which lost 0 bases and 9 bases, there was a span of 24 bases. Written as DNA, the CDR3 is TGCGCCAGCAGCCAAGAGGGGGGCCTATTTCCCTACGAGGGGCAGTACTTC. It codes for CASSQEGGLFPYEGQYF.

The chain recombines TRBV7-9 with TRBJ2-7; perhaps TRBD2 as D (6 bases). With 7 bases removed from V and 3 bases from J, the gap between germline ends came to 13 bases. The CDR3 length is 13 residues. Germline assignment: CDR1 SEHNR and CDR2 FQNEAQ (reference sequence). The CDR3 region is CASNRDSNYEQYF. Here the CDR3 DNA reads TGTGCCAGCAACCGGGACTCGAACTACGAGCAGTACTTC.

This clone has a handful of counts. The gene calls are TRBV29-1 and TRBJ1-2; TRBD1 aligns across 9 bases. The germline CDR1 and CDR2 sequences are SQVTM and ANQGSEA. The length of the CDR3 is 13 residues. V lost 6 bases, J lost 6 bases, and 8 bases stayed unmatched. CDR3 bases: TGCAGCGTGGGTTGGGACAGGGTTAATGGCTACACCTTC. Translation: CSVGWDRVNGYTF.

The gene calls are TRBV4-2 and TRBJ2-3; TRBD2 agrees at 7 bases. The V gene's germline CDR1 is LGHNA and CDR2 YNFKEQ. The CDR3 has 17 amino acids. V was clipped by 2 bases and J by 0 bases; unmatched bases: 8. In DNA form, the CDR3 reads TGTGCCAGCAGCCAATGGGTTTCGGGGGGTAGCACAGATACGCAGTATTTT. Protein: CASSQWVSGGSTDTQYF.